This TCR beta chain is from a study of T cell responses to AZD1222 COVID-19 vaccine. Measured with immunoSEQ multiplex PCR; TCRdb has only the in-frame clones, and not every one. The data show some 120,000 clones, approximately 90% seen once. Germline CDR1 LGHNA, CDR2 YSLEER. The CDR3 sequence is 13 residues long. V was shortened by 5 bases and J by 4 bases, with 9 bases between the two germline ends. The clonotype comes from an adult in good health. The source was peripheral blood, collected on day 0 of MenACWY control vaccination. The chain is built from TRBV4-3 and TRBJ2-1, with D uncertain. CDR3 DNA: TGCGCCAGCAGCACCCGCTATTACAATGAGCAGTTCTTC. Its protein is CASSTRYYNEQFF.